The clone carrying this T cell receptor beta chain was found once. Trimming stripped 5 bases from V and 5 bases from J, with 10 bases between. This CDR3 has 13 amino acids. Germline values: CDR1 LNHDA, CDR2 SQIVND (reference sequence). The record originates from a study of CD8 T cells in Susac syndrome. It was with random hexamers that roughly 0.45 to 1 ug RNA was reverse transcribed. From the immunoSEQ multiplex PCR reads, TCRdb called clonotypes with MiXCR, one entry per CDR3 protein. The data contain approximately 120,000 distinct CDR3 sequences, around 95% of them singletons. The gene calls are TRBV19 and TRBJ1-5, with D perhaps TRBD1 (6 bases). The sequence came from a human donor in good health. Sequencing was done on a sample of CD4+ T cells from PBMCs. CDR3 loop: CASSERQDQPQHF. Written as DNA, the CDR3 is TGTGCCAGTAGTGAACGACAGGATCAGCCCCAGCATTTT.